This T cell receptor beta chain was captured by sequencing in a study of blood T cell repertoires in COVID-19. The age range of participants was about 18 to 95 years, with residence in roughly 25 US areas. In the study's own analysis: Amplification from reference gene primers served as the basis for estimated nucleated cell counts. Clones were read by immunoSEQ multiplex PCR, and TCRdb kept only the in-frame ones, dropping some. That table gives V, J and clone size, and the DNA gave D and trimming. The sample contains 200,000 to 250,000 clones, 70% to 85% of which appear only once. This clone has a handful of counts. Germline loops: CDR1 DFQATT, CDR2 SNEGSKA (reference sequence). This CDR3 is 15 amino acids long. J gave up 2 bases and V 7 bases, and 14 bases lay outside the gene matches.

The receptor comes from a woman aged 60 to 75 who had recovered from COVID-19. Sequencing used PBMCs or T cells enriched from blood (not recorded which). The chain couples TRBV20-1 to TRBJ2-7; 7 nucleotides line up with TRBD1. CDR3 region: CSVSHAGGIAYEQYF. In DNA form, the CDR3 reads TGCAGTGTTAGTCACGCAGGGGGAATAGCCTACGAGCAGTACTTC.